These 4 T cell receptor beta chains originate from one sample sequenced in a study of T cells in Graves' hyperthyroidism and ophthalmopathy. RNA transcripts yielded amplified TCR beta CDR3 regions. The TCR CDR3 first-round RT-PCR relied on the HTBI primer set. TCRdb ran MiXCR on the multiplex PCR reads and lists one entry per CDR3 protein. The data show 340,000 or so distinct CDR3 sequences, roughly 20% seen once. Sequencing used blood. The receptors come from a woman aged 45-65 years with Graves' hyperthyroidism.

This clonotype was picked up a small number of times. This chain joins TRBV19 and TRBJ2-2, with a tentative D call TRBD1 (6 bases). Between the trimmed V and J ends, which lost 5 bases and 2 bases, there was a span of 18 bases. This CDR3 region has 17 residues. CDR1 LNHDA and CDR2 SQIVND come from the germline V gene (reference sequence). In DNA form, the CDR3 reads TGTGCCAGTAGTGGTTTAGGGGGAGTACCCAACACCGGGGAGCTGTTTTTT. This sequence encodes CASSGLGGVPNTGELFF.

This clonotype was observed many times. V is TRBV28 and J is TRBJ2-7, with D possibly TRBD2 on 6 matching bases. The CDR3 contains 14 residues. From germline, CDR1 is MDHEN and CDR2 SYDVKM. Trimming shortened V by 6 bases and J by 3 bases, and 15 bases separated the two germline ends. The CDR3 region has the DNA TGTGCCAGCAGCCCAACAATAGCGGTCTACGAGCAGTACTTC. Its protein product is CASSPTIAVYEQYF.

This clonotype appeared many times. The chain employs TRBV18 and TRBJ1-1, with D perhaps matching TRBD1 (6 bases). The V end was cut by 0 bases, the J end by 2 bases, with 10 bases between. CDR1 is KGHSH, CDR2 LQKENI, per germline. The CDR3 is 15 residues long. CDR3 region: CASSPPMDSNTEAFF. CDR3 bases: TGTGCCAGCTCACCACCAATGGACAGCAACACTGAAGCTTTCTTT. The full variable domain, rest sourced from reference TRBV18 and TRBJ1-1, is NAGVMQNPRHLVRRRGQEARLRCSPMKGHSHVYWYRQLPEEGLKFMVYLQKENIIDESGMPKERFSAEFPKEGPSILRIQQVVRGDSAAYFCASSPPMDSNTEAFFGQGTRLTVV.

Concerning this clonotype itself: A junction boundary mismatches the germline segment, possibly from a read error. The CDR3 DNA is TGCGCCAGCGGGGCCCGGACAGACTCCTACAATGAGCAGTTCTTC. Protein sequence: CASGARTDSYNEQFF. The chain has TRBV7-2 and TRBJ2-1, with a tentative D call TRBD2 (7 bases). The CDR3 extends over 15 amino acids. Germline loops: CDR1 SGHTA, CDR2 FQGNSA.